The entry below gives a single T cell receptor beta chain sequence along with its context. The antigen is unknown. Template-switching 5'RACE yielded the TCR cDNA; a universal primer site and UMIs were added in the process. TCRdb itself ran the 5' RACE reads through MiXCR, one entry per CDR3 protein. The table has under 550,000 distinct CDR3 sequences, 21% seen once. This sample is part of a study of T cells after yellow fever vaccination. General observations from the study: Faster peaking, at day 5 versus 15, marked a secondary response that was weaker. Reappearing after the booster were most of the clones from primary vaccination (less than 97% CD4, around 88% CD8). Clonotypes shared by both compartments, CD4 and CD8, made up a small share.

Germline V lookup: CDR1 LGHDT, CDR2 YNNKEL (reference sequence). CDR3 length: 16 amino acids. Unmatched junction bases numbered 8, after V lost 4 bases and J lost 6 bases. The sequences come from PBMCs, collected less than 25 days after the first yellow fever vaccination. The genes are TRBV3-1 and TRBJ2-1; TRBD2 agrees at 11 bases. The receptor comes from a man aged 18 to 30 who received the YFV17D yellow fever vaccine. This chain's CDR3 is CASSPSTGLAGNEQFF. The CDR3 region has the DNA TGTGCCAGCAGCCCTTCGACTGGACTAGCGGGCAATGAGCAGTTCTTC.